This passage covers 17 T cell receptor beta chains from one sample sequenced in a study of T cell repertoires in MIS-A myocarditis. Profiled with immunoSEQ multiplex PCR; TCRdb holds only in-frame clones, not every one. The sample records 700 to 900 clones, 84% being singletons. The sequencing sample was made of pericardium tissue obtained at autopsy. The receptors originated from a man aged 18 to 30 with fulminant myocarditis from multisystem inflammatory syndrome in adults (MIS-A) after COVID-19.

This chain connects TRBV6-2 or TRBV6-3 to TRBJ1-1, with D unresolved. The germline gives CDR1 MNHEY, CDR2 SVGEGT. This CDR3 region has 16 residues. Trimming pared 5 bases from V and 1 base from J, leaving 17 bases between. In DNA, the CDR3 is TGTGCCAGCAGTCAGCCCCACATTCAGACGAACACTGAAGCTTTCTTT. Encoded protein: CASSQPHIQTNTEAFF.

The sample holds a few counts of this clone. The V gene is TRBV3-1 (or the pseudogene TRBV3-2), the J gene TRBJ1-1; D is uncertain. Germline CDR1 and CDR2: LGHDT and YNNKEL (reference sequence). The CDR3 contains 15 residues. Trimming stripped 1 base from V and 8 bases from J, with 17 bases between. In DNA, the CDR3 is TGTGCCAGCAGCCAAGGAGCTCTGGCGGGTCTAGAAGCTTTCTTT. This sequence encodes CASSQGALAGLEAFF.

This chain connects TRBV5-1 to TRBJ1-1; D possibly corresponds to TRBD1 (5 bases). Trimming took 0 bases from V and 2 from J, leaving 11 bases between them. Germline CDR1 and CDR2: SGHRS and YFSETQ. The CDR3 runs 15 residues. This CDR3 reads CASSLERGINTEAFF. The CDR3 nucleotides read TGCGCCAGCAGCTTGGAACGGGGGATAAACACTGAAGCTTTCTTT.

The CDR3: CAWSHPSDTQYF. The CDR3 DNA follows: TGTGCCTGGAGTCACCCCTCAGATACGCAGTATTTT. The chain links TRBV30 to TRBJ2-3; D ambiguous. Trimming left V 2 bases short and J 4 bases short, with 7 bases between. Germline V CDR1 and CDR2: GTSNPN, SVGIG (reference sequence). This CDR3 contains 12 residues.

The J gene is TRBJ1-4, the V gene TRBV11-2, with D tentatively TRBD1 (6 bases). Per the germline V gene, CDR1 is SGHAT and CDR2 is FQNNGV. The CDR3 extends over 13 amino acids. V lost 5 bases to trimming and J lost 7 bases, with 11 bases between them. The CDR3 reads CASSPGTLEKLFF. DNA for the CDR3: TGTGCCAGCAGCCCTGGGACACTTGAAAAACTGTTTTTT.

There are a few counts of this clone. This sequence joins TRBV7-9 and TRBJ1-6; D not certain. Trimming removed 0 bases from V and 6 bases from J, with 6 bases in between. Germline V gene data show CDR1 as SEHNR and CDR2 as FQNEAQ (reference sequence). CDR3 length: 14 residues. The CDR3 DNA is TGTGCCAGCAGCTTAGCTGGGGTTAATTCACCCCTCCACTTT. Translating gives CASSLAGVNSPLHF.

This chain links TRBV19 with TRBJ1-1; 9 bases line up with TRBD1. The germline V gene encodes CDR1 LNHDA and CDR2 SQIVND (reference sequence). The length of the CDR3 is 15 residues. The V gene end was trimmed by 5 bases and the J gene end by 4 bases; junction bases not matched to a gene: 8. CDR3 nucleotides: TGTGCCAGTAGTGTTACAGGGGGCCTCGGCACTGAAGCTTTCTTT. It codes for CASSVTGGLGTEAFF.

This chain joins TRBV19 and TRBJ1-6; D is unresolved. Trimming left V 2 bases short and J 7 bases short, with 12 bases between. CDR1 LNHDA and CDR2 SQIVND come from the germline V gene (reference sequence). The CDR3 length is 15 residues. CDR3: CASSISRTVNSPLHF. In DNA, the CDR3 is TGTGCCAGTAGTATAAGTCGGACCGTGAATTCACCCCTCCACTTT. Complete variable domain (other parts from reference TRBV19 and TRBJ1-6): DGGITQSPKYLFRKEGQNVTLSCEQNLNHDAMYWYRQDPGQGLRLIYYSQIVNDFQKGDIAEGYSVSREKKESFPLTVTSAQKNPTAFYLCASSISRTVNSPLHFGNGTRLTVT.

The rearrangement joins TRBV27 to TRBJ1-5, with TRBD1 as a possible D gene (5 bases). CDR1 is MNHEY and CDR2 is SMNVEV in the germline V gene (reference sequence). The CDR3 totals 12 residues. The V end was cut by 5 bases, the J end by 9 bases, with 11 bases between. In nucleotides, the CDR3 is TGTGCCAGCAGTCCATCGGGGGGGCCCCAGCATTTT. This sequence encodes CASSPSGGPQHF.

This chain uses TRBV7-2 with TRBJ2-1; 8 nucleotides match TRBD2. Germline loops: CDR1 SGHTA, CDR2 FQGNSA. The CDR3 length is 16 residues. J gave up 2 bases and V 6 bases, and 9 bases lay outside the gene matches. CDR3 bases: TGTGCCAGCAGACAAGCTGCGGGGGGCGCCTACAATGAGCAGTTCTTC. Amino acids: CASRQAAGGAYNEQFF.

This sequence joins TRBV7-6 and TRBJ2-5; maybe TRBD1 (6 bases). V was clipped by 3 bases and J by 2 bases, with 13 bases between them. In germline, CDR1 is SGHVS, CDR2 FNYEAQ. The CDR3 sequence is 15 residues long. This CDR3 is CASSFNGGLQETQYF. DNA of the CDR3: TGTGCCAGCAGCTTCAATGGGGGCCTACAAGAGACCCAGTACTTC.

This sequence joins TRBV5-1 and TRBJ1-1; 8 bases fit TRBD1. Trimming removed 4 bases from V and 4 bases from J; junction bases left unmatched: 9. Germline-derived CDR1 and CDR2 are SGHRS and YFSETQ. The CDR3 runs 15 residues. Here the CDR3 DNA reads TGCGCCAGCAGCACTGGACAGGGAGTATTCACTGAAGCTTTCTTT. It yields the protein CASSTGQGVFTEAFF. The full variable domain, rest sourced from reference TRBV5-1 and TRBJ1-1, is KAGVTQTPRYLIKTRGQQVTLSCSPISGHRSVSWYQQTPGQGLQFLFEYFSETQRNKGNFPGRFSGRQFSNSRSEMNVSTLELGDSALYLCASSTGQGVFTEAFFGQGTRLTVV.

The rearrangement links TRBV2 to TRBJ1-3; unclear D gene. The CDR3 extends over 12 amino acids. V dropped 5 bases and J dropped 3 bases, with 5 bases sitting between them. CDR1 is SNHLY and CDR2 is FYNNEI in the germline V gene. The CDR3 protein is CASSNSGNTIYF. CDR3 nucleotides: TGTGCCAGCAGTAACAGTGGAAACACCATATATTTT.

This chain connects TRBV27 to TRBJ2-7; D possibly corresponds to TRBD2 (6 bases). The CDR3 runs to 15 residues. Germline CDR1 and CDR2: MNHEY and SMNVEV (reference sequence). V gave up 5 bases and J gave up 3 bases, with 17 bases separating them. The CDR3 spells CASSPTGTGYYEQYF. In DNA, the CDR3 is TGTGCCAGCAGTCCAACCGGGACTGGTTACTACGAGCAGTACTTC.

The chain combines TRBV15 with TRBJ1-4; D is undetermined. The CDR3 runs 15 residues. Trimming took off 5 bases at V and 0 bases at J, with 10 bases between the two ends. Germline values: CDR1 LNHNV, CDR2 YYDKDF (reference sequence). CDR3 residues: CATSLDRATNEKLFF. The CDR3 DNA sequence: TGTGCCACCAGCTTAGATCGGGCAACTAATGAAAAACTGTTTTTT. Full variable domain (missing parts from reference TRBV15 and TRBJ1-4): DAMVIQNPRYQVTQFGKPVTLSCSQTLNHNVMYWYQQKSSQAPKLLFHYYDKDFNNEADTPDNFQSRRPNTSFCFLDIRSPGLGDTAMYLCATSLDRATNEKLFFGSGTQLSVL.

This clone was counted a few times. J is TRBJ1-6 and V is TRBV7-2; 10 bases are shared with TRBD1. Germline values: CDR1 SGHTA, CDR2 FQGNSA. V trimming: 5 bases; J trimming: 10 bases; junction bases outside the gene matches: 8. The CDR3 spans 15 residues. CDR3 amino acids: CASSPPGQGRSPLHF. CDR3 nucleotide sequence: TGTGCCAGCAGCCCTCCGGGACAGGGGAGGTCACCCCTCCACTTT.

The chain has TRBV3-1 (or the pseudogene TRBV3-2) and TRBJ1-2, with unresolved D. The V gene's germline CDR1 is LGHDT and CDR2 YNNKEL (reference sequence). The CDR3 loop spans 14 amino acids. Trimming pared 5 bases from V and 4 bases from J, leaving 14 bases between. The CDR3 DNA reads TGTGCCAGCAGCGTAGGACCCACCAGCTATGGCTACACCTTC. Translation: CASSVGPTSYGYTF.